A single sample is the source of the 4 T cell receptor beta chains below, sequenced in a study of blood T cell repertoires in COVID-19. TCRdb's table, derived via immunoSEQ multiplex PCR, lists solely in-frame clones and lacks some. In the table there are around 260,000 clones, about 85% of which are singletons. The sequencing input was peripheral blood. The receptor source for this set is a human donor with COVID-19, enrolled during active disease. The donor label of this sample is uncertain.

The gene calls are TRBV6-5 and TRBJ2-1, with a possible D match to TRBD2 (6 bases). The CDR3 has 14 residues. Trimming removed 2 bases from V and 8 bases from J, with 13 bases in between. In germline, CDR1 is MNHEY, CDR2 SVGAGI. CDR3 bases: TGTGCCAGCAGTTACCTTGCGGGGAACGATGAGCAGTTCTTC. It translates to CASSYLAGNDEQFF.

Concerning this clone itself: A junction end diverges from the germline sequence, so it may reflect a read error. The CDR3 loop reads CASRGPNQPQHF. The CDR3 DNA sequence: TGTGCGAGCAGGGGCCCCAATCAGCCCCAGCATTTT. The rearrangement uses TRBV2 and TRBJ1-5, with D possibly being TRBD1 (6 bases). The CDR3 totals 12 residues. Germline CDR1 SNHLY, CDR2 FYNNEI.

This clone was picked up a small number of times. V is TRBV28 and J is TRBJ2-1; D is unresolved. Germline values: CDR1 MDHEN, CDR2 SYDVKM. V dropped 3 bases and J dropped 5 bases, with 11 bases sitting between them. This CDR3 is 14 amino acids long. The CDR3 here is CASSFQRTHNEQFF. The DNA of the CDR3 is TGTGCCAGCAGTTTTCAACGAACACACAATGAGCAGTTCTTC.

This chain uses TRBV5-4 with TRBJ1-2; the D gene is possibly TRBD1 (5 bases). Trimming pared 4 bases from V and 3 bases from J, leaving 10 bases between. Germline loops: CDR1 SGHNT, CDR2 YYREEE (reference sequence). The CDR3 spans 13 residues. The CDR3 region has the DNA TGTGCCAGCAGCCCCAAACAGGACTATGGCTACACCTTC. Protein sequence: CASSPKQDYGYTF.